A single T cell receptor beta chain is shown here with its context. The sample comes from a study of T cell responses to AZD1222 COVID-19 vaccine. Profiling relied on immunoSEQ multiplex PCR, and the TCRdb table lists in-frame clones only, not all of them. This repertoire shows about 120,000 clones, approximately 84% found once; its top ten account for around 10%. This clonotype originated in an adult in good health. The sequencing used peripheral blood, collected on day 0 of AZD1222 vaccination.

The CDR3 here is CASSYLLTSGGYTGELFF. As DNA, the CDR3 is TGTGCCAGCAGTTACCTTTTAACTAGCGGGGGTTACACCGGGGAGCTGTTTTTT. This chain links TRBV6-2 or TRBV6-3 with TRBJ2-2; TRBD2 matches 11 bases. CDR1 is MNHEY, CDR2 SVGEGT, per germline. V dropped 2 bases and J dropped 3; count of bases not matched to a gene: 8. This CDR3 has 18 residues.